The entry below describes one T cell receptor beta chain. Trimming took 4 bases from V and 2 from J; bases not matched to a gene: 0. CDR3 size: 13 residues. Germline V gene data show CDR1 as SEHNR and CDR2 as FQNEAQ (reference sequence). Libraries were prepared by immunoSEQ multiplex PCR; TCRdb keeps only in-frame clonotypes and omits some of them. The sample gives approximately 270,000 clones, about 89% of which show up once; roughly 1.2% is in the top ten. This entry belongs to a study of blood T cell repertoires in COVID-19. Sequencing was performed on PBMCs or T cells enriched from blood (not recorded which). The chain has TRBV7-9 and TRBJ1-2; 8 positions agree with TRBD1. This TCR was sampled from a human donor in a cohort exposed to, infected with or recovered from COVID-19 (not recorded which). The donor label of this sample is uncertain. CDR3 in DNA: TGTGCCAGCAGCTGGACAGGGAACTATGGCTACACCTTC. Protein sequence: CASSWTGNYGYTF. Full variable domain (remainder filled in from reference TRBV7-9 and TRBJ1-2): DTGVSQNPRHKITKRGQNVTFRCDPISEHNRLYWYRQTLGQGPEFLTYFQNEAQLEKSRLLSDRFSAERPKGSFSTLEIQRTEQGDSAMYLCASSWTGNYGYTFGSGTRLTVV.